This T cell receptor (beta chain) was identified during a study of T cell responses to AZD1222 COVID-19 vaccine. Regarding the study as a whole: There were mostly white British donors and more females than males, and clonal diversity was possibly underestimated.

Worth noting for this clone: The antigen remains undetermined.

This table comes from immunoSEQ multiplex PCR, and its TCRdb copy is limited to in-frame clones, with some not included. Found here are fewer than 200,000 clones, approximately 94% of them singletons; the top ten hold around 3.6%. The CDR3 spans 14 residues. The V and J ends lost 5 bases and 7 bases respectively, with 12 bases between them. Per germline, CDR1 SGHDN and CDR2 FVKESK. The sequences come from peripheral blood, collected 28 days after the second dose of the MenACWY control vaccine. The chain recombines TRBV14 with TRBJ1-6, with D perhaps TRBD1 (6 bases). The sequence was collected from an adult who received the MenACWY meningococcal vaccine as a control. This CDR3 reads CASSNVGGNSPLHF. CDR3 nucleotides: TGTGCCAGCAGCAATGTGGGGGGCAATTCACCCCTCCACTTT.